Below, 29 T cell receptor beta chains from the same sample are listed, as sequenced in a study of CD8+CD57+ T cells in acquired aplastic anemia. Genomic DNA was employed as the template in profiling TCR beta VDJ and CDR3. Each CDR3 protein gets one entry after TCRdb re-called the reads with MiXCR. This table holds fewer than 200,000 distinct CDR3 sequences, over 55% found once. Individuals selected for sequencing had exhibited CD8+CD57+ cell expansion on flow cytometry. Material: sorted CD4+, CD8+, or CD8+CD57+ T cells (not recorded which) from PBMCs. These receptors all stem from a human donor with aplastic anemia.

The chain couples TRBV10-3 to TRBJ1-1; D possibly corresponds to TRBD1 (5 bases). Germline CDR1 and CDR2: ENHRY and SYGVKD. This CDR3 spans 13 amino acids. V was cut by 7 bases and J by 5 bases, with 14 bases left in between. In DNA form, the CDR3 reads TGTGCCATCACCGGTGGGGGGGTTACTGAAGCTTTCTTT. Translation: CAITGGGVTEAFF.

The chain links TRBV9 to TRBJ2-1; no reliable D call. Trimming cost V 0 bases and J 9 bases, with 16 bases left between them. Per the germline V gene, CDR1 is SGDLS and CDR2 is YYNGEE. This CDR3 spans 15 amino acids. DNA for the CDR3: TGTGCCAGCAGCGTAGCTCAGACCGTGGTCGCTGAGCAGTTCTTC. Its protein is CASSVAQTVVAEQFF.

The chain links TRBV7-2 to TRBJ2-5; 7 positions agree with TRBD2. V shed 5 bases, J shed 7 bases, and the junction held 13 bases outside the gene matches. This CDR3 contains 15 residues. Germline CDR1 is SGHTA and CDR2 is FQGNSA. CDR3 nucleotide sequence: TGTGCCAGCAGCCCCCCGGGAGGCCCCCTAGGGACCCAGTACTTC. Amino acids: CASSPPGGPLGTQYF.

The chain combines TRBV5-1 with TRBJ2-7, with D hard to call. The length of the CDR3 is 14 residues. In germline, CDR1 is SGHRS, CDR2 YFSETQ. Trimming took 0 bases from V and 6 from J, leaving 13 bases between them. The CDR3 reads CASSLAYSIGEQYF. CDR3 DNA: TGCGCCAGCAGCTTGGCGTATTCGATAGGCGAGCAGTACTTC.

This clonotype was observed a handful of times. V is TRBV2 and J is TRBJ1-1; 8 bases align to TRBD1. The CDR3 contains 12 residues. Germline lookup yields CDR1 SNHLY and CDR2 FYNNEI. The junction had 6 bases not matched to a gene; V was cut back by 10 bases and J by 5 bases. The CDR3 loop is CATPDRVTEAFF. The CDR3 DNA is TGTGCCACCCCGGACAGGGTAACTGAAGCTTTCTTT.

This clonotype has more than one count but fewer than ten. The V and J genes are TRBV20-1 and TRBJ2-7; the D gene could be TRBD1 or TRBD2 (5 bases each). Trimming cost V 6 bases and J 2 bases, with 20 bases left between them. Germline V gene lookup returns CDR1 DFQATT and CDR2 SNEGSKA (reference sequence). The CDR3 is made up of 15 amino acids. CDR3 in DNA: TGCAGTGCCCCCGGTGGGGGAAGGGAGCCCTACGAGCAGTACTTC. It translates to CSAPGGGREPYEQYF.

The rearrangement joins TRBV19 to TRBJ2-3; 7 bases are shared with TRBD2. V dropped 6 bases and J dropped 2; count of bases not matched to a gene: 11. Germline lookup yields CDR1 LNHDA and CDR2 SQIVND (reference sequence). This CDR3 has 16 amino acids. The CDR3 DNA reads as TGTGCCAGTAGCGTCTTGGCTAGCGGATACACAGATACGCAGTATTTT. Encoded protein: CASSVLASGYTDTQYF.

The V and J genes are TRBV15 and TRBJ1-1; D gene ambiguous. The CDR3 runs to 13 residues. CDR1 and CDR2 (germline): LNHNV, YYDKDF (reference sequence). V lost 0 bases and J lost 6, with 8 bases in between. CDR3 in amino acids: CATSRDETSEAFF. CDR3 nucleotides: TGTGCCACCAGCAGAGATGAGACATCTGAAGCTTTCTTT.

The rearrangement joins TRBV19 to TRBJ1-1; 8 bases map to TRBD1. Germline V gene sequence: CDR1 LNHDA, CDR2 SQIVND (reference sequence). V trimming: 4 bases; J trimming: 9 bases; junction bases outside the gene matches: 13. The CDR3 spans 15 residues. The chain's CDR3 is CASSRSGGQALKAFF. DNA of the CDR3: TGTGCCAGTAGTAGATCAGGGGGACAGGCGCTTAAAGCTTTCTTT. Based on the CDR3 plus reference TRBV19 and TRBJ1-1, the full variable domain is DGGITQSPKYLFRKEGQNVTLSCEQNLNHDAMYWYRQDPGQGLRLIYYSQIVNDFQKGDIAEGYSVSREKKESFPLTVTSAQKNPTAFYLCASSRSGGQALKAFFGQGTRLTVV.

J is TRBJ2-3 and V is TRBV20-1; D tentatively reads TRBD1 or TRBD2 (5 bases each). The ends were cut back, 5 bases at V and 1 base at J, with 10 bases in the middle. The CDR3 runs 13 residues. The germline V gene has CDR1 DFQATT and CDR2 SNEGSKA (reference sequence). CDR3 in amino acids: CSAEGQRTDTQYF. CDR3 nucleotide sequence: TGCAGTGCTGAGGGGCAACGCACAGATACGCAGTATTTT.

The V gene is TRBV20-1, the J gene TRBJ2-3; TRBD2 might be the D (6 bases). Per germline, CDR1 DFQATT and CDR2 SNEGSKA (reference sequence). The CDR3 extends over 16 amino acids. Trimming pared 0 bases from V and 6 bases from J, leaving 19 bases between. DNA for the CDR3: TGCAGTGCTAGAGATCCCACCGGGAGTGCAGGTGATACGCAGTATTTT. Translating gives CSARDPTGSAGDTQYF.

This clonotype has only one observation. This rearrangement joins TRBV7-2 to TRBJ1-5; 10 bases are a match to TRBD1. V trimming: 5 bases; J trimming: 7 bases; junction bases outside the gene matches: 11. Germline CDR1 and CDR2: SGHTA and FQGNSA. The CDR3 runs to 16 residues. The CDR3 is CASSPRSGQGDQPQHF. The CDR3 DNA sequence: TGTGCCAGCAGCCCCCGTTCTGGACAGGGGGACCAGCCCCAGCATTTT.

V gene TRBV10-3 combines with J gene TRBJ2-7; D not resolved. The CDR3 covers 16 residues. CDR1 is ENHRY and CDR2 is SYGVKD in the germline V gene. With 0 bases removed from V and 3 bases from J, the gap between germline ends came to 15 bases. CDR3 residues: CAISESVGGVNYEQYF. In DNA, the CDR3 is TGTGCCATCAGTGAGTCAGTAGGTGGGGTAAACTACGAGCAGTACTTC.

Only a few counts were recorded for this clonotype. The genes are TRBV10-1 and TRBJ1-5; D gene uncertain. Germline CDR1 and CDR2: WNHNN and SYGVQD (reference sequence). CDR3 length: 12 amino acids. The V and J ends lost 3 bases and 3 bases respectively, with 3 bases between them. The CDR3 loop is CASSDPNQPQHF. CDR3 coding DNA: TGCGCCAGCAGTGACCCCAATCAGCCCCAGCATTTT.

The chain has TRBV28 and TRBJ1-6; D call uncertain. Germline V gives CDR1 MDHEN, CDR2 SYDVKM. The CDR3 is 14 amino acids. V lost 4 bases, J lost 5 bases, and 9 bases lay in between. The CDR3 region has the DNA TGTGCCAGCAGTTCGCCCCAGGATAATTCACCCCTCCACTTT. Translation: CASSSPQDNSPLHF.

This chain connects TRBV7-9 to TRBJ2-7, with unresolved D. The germline V gene encodes CDR1 SEHNR and CDR2 FQNEAQ (reference sequence). The CDR3 runs to 11 residues. Trimming shortened V by 4 bases and J by 5 bases, and 6 bases separated the two germline ends. DNA of the CDR3: TGTGCCAGCAGCTCCACTCACGAGCAGTACTTC. Encoded protein: CASSSTHEQYF.

V usage is TRBV29-1 and J usage is TRBJ2-2; 11 positions agree with TRBD2. Trimming removed 7 bases from V and 6 bases from J; junction bases left unmatched: 4. This CDR3 region has 13 residues. Germline assignment: CDR1 SQVTM and CDR2 ANQGSEA. DNA of the CDR3: TGCAGCGGACATAGCGGGGGGGCCGGGGAGCTGTTTTTT. As protein: CSGHSGGAGELFF.

This clonotype was observed a single time. The V and J genes are TRBV5-5 and TRBJ2-5; a possible D gene is TRBD2 (5 bases). The CDR3 is 14 residues long. The V gene's germline CDR1 is SGHKS and CDR2 YYEKEE (reference sequence). Trimming pared 5 bases from V and 4 bases from J, leaving 15 bases between. CDR3 residues: CASSQRTRGETQYF. CDR3 coding DNA: TGTGCCAGCAGTCAACGGACTCGCGGAGAGACCCAGTACTTC.

This chain links TRBV29-1 with TRBJ2-3; TRBD2 matches at 12 bases. After removal of 3 bases from V and 6 bases from J, the junction contained 1 base not matched to a gene. The CDR3 extends over 13 amino acids. Germline loops: CDR1 SQVTM, CDR2 ANQGSEA. The CDR3 loop reads CSVDGTSGDTQYF. The CDR3 nucleotides are TGCAGCGTTGACGGGACTAGCGGGGATACGCAGTATTTT.

V and J are TRBV11-3 and TRBJ2-5; possibly TRBD2 for D (6 bases). The V end was cut by 1 base, the J end by 3 bases, with 12 bases between. The CDR3 is made up of 15 amino acids. CDR1 is SGHNT and CDR2 is YENEEA in the germline V gene. As DNA, the CDR3 is TGTGCCAGCAGCTTAGTCCCAGGGAGGAAAGAGACCCAGTACTTC. It encodes CASSLVPGRKETQYF.

Turning to this clonotype: Mismatch with germline at one junction end may stem from a read error. The CDR3 region has the DNA TGCGCCAGCAGCGGGGGGTTCGGGGAAGCCCCGACGGAGACCCAGCACTTC. This encodes CASSGGFGEAPTETQHF. The chain joins TRBV5-1 to TRBJ2-5; weak D call: TRBD2 (6 bases). This CDR3 spans 17 amino acids. Germline loops: CDR1 SGHRS, CDR2 YFSETQ. The whole variable domain, filled in from reference TRBV5-1 and TRBJ2-5, reads KAGVTQTPRYLIKTRGQQVTLSCSPISGHRSVSWYQQTPGQGLQFLFEYFSETQRNKGNFPGRFSGRQFSNSRSEMNVSTLELGDSALYLCASSGGFGEAPTETQHFGPGTRLLVL.

The chain is built from TRBV24-1 and TRBJ2-7, with 9 bases aligning to TRBD1. The V segment lost 11 bases and the J segment 4 bases; nucleotides outside the gene matches: 8. Germline V gene sequence: CDR1 KGHDR, CDR2 SFDVKD. CDR3 size: 13 residues. The CDR3 loop is CASIPTGGYEQYF. As DNA, the CDR3 is TGTGCCAGCATCCCGACAGGGGGGTACGAGCAGTACTTC.

V usage is TRBV7-9 and J usage is TRBJ1-2; 7 bases fit TRBD1. With 5 bases clipped from V and 8 bases from J, the junction kept 11 bases outside the gene matches. The CDR3 has 14 amino acids. The germline gives CDR1 SEHNR, CDR2 FQNEAQ (reference sequence). The CDR3 is CASSITGEGYGYTF. For the CDR3, the DNA is TGTGCCAGCAGCATCACAGGGGAAGGATACGGCTACACCTTC.

This clonotype came up a few times. The rearrangement joins TRBV7-9 to TRBJ1-1; D is unclear. The length of the CDR3 is 14 residues. From germline, CDR1 is SEHNR and CDR2 FQNEAQ (reference sequence). Trimming took 3 bases from V and 1 from J, leaving 9 bases between them. CDR3 in amino acids: CASSLEGGNTEAFF. CDR3 DNA sequence: TGTGCCAGCAGCTTGGAGGGTGGGAACACTGAAGCTTTCTTT. The full variable domain, rest sourced from reference TRBV7-9 and TRBJ1-1, is DTGVSQNPRHKITKRGQNVTFRCDPISEHNRLYWYRQTLGQGPEFLTYFQNEAQLEKSRLLSDRFSAERPKGSFSTLEIQRTEQGDSAMYLCASSLEGGNTEAFFGQGTRLTVV.

The genes are TRBV5-1 and TRBJ2-2, with TRBD2 matching over 9 bases. This CDR3 region has 16 residues. Germline CDR1 reads SGHRS; CDR2 reads YFSETQ. V lost 4 bases to trimming and J lost 9 bases; unmatched junction nucleotides: 13. DNA for the CDR3: TGCGCCAGCAGCGGACCGACTAGCGGACGGATTAGGGAGCTGTTTTTT. It encodes CASSGPTSGRIRELFF.

The chain employs TRBV25-1 and TRBJ1-1, with unresolved D. In germline, CDR1 is MGHDK, CDR2 SYGVNS. This CDR3 spans 12 amino acids. V was clipped by 7 bases and J by 5 bases, with 11 bases between them. CDR3 amino acids: CASTDQGTEAFF. The CDR3 region has the DNA TGTGCCAGCACTGACCAAGGGACTGAAGCTTTCTTT.

V usage is TRBV9 and J usage is TRBJ2-5; TRBD1 matches 7 bases. The V segment lost 0 bases and the J segment 4 bases; nucleotides outside the gene matches: 3. This CDR3 region has 14 residues. CDR1 and CDR2 (germline): SGDLS, YYNGEE. The DNA for the CDR3 is TGTGCCAGCAGCGTAGATTCAGGGGGAGAGACCCAGTACTTC. Translating gives CASSVDSGGETQYF.

In its sample, this clonotype was seen a few times. This chain joins TRBV7-2 and TRBJ1-3, with D hard to call. This CDR3 spans 14 amino acids. CDR1 and CDR2 (germline): SGHTA, FQGNSA. Trimming pared 3 bases from V and 6 bases from J, leaving 12 bases between. For the CDR3, the DNA is TGTGCCAGCAGCTTTCTGGACGGTAAAAACACCATATATTTT. It encodes CASSFLDGKNTIYF.

The chain carries TRBV6-2 or TRBV6-3 and TRBJ2-7; D gene uncertain. Germline V CDR1 and CDR2: MNHEY, SVGEGT. The V end lost 2 bases, the J end lost 3 bases, and 8 bases lay between the germline ends. The CDR3 runs 13 residues. The CDR3 DNA reads TGTGCCAGCAGTTACGTAGGCGGCTACGAGCAGTACTTC. It encodes CASSYVGGYEQYF.